This T cell receptor (beta chain) stems from a study of blood T cell repertoires in COVID-19. Authors' analysis steps: Amplified reference gene primers provided the basis for estimating nucleated cell counts. The assay was immunoSEQ multiplex PCR, and TCRdb's table has in-frame clones only and misses some. V and J calls and clone size are those listed in that table; D and trimming were worked out from the DNA. The data hold approximately 260,000 clones, with roughly four fifths observed a single time. This clone was found once. This CDR3 comprises 13 residues. The ends were cut back, 3 bases at V and 5 bases at J, with 10 bases in the middle.

Material for sequencing was peripheral blood. The receptor was derived from a woman aged 60 to 75 with active or convalescent COVID-19. V and J are TRBV12-3 or TRBV12-4 and TRBJ1-1; D call uncertain. For the CDR3, the DNA is TGTGCCAGCAGTTTGGGCAGTTGGACTGAAGCTTTCTTT. Its translation: CASSLGSWTEAFF.